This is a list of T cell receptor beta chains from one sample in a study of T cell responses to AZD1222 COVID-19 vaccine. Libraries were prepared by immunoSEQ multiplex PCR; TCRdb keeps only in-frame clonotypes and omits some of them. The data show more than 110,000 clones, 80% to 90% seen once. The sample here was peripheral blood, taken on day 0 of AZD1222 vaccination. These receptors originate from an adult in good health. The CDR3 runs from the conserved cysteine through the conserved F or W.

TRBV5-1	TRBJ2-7	CASSSGSYYEQYF
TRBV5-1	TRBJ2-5	CASSPQGSRQETQYF
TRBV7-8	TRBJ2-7	CASSHTGKVYRYEQYF
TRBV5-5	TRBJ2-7	CASSSSGQTYEQYF
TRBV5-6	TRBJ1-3	CASSLVPGPSGNTIYF
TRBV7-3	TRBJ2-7	CASSQRGPGTTYEQYF
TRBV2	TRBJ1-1	CASSIARVNTEAFF
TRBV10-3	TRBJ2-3	CAISEIAGGSDTQYF
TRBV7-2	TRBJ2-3	CASTPRAGRVTDTQYF
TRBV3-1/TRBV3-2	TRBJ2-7	CASADGAYEQYF
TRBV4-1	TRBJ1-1	CASSQGAAMNTEAFF
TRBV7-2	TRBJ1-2	CASSLADSYLIRGYTF
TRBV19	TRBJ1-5	CASSAPGQGVGPQHF
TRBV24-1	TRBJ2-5	CATSGGKGETQYF
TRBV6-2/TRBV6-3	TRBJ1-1	CASSYGWGNTEAFF
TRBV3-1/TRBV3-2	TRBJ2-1	CASSQVPGDEQFF
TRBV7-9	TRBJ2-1	CASSLGMREAYNEQFF
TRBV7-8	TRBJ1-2	CASSQITQTNYGYTF
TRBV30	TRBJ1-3	CAWQGGGYSGNTIYF
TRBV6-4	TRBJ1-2	CASSDSESSGYTF
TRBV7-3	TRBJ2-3	CASSLRQRGSTDTQYF
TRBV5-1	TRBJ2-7	CASSWTGGANYEQYF
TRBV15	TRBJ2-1	CATSREAGGPREQFF
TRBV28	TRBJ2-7	CASSAYFPASYEQYF
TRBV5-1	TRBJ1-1	CASSAFTRQGAFTEAFF
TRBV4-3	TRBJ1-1	CASSQDQYTEAFF
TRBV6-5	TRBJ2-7	CASSYQARYEQYF
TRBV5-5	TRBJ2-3	CASSLKDTQYF
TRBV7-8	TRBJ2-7	CASSLAGAYEQYF
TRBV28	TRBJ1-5	CASNRGGFGNQPQHF
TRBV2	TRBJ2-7	CASSEQGWHYEQYF
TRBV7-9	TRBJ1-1	CASSGQGNTEAFF
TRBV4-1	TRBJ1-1	CASSQDIRGENTEAFF
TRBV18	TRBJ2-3	CASSPLVAGTDTQYF
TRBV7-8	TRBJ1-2	CASSLGGTYGYTF
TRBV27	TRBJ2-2	CASSLRLVGITNTGELFF
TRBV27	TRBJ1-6	CASGRQSNSPLHF
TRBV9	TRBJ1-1	CASSVATANTEAFF
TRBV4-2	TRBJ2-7	CASSQARDYEQYF
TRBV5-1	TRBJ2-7	CASSPTYHEQYF
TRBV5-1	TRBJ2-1	CASSPWDNEQFF
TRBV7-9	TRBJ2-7	CASSSGRSRYEQYF
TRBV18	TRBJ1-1	CASLWTGGLDTEAFF
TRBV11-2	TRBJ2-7	CASSRGEAGYEQYF
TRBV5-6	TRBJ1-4	CASSWGTRTGRVW